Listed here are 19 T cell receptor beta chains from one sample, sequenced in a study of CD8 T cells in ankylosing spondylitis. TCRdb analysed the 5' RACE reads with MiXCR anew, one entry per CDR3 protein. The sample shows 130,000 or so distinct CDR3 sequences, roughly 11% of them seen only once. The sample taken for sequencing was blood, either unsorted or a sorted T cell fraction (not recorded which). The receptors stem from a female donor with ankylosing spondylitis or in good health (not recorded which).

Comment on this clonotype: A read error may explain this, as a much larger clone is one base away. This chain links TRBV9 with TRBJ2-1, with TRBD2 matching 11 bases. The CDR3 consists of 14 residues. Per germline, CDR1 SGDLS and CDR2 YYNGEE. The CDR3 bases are TGTGCCAGCAGCCCTAGCGGGGGGCTAAATGAGCGGTTCTTC. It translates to CASSPSGGLNERFF. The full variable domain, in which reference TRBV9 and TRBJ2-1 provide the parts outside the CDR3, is DSGVTQTPKHLITATGQRVTLRCSPRSGDLSVYWYQQSLDQGLQFLIQYYNGEERAKGNILERFSAQQFPDLHSELNLSSLELGDSALYFCASSPSGGLNERFFGPGTRLTVL.

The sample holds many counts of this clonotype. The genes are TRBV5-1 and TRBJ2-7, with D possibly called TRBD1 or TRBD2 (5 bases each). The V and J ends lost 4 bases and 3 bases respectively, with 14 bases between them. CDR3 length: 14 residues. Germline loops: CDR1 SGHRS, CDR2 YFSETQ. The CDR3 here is CASSPGSGSYEQYF. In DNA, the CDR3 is TGCGCCAGCAGCCCAGGGTCGGGAAGCTACGAGCAGTACTTC.

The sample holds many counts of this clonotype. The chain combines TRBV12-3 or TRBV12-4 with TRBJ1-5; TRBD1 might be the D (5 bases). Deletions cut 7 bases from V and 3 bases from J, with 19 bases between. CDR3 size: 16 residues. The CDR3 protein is CASTASRGTPNQPQHF. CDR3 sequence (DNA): TGTGCCAGCACCGCATCGAGGGGAACACCCAATCAGCCCCAGCATTTT.

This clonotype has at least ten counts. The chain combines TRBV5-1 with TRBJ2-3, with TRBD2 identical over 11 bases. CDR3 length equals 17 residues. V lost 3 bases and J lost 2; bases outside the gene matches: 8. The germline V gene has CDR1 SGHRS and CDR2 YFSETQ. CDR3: CASSWAGTSGITDTQYF. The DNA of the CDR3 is TGCGCCAGCAGCTGGGCCGGGACTAGCGGAATCACAGATACGCAGTATTTT.

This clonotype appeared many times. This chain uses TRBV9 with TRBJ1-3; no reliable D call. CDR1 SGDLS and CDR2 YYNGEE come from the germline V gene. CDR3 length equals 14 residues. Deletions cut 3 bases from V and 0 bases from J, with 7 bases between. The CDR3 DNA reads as TGTGCCAGCAGCGGACAACTCTCTGGAAACACCATATATTTT. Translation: CASSGQLSGNTIYF.

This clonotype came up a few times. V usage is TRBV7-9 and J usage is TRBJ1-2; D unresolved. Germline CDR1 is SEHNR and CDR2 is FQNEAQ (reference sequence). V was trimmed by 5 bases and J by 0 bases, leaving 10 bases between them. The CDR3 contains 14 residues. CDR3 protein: CASSSRESNYGYTF. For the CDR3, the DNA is TGTGCCAGCAGCAGCCGGGAGTCTAACTATGGCTACACCTTC.

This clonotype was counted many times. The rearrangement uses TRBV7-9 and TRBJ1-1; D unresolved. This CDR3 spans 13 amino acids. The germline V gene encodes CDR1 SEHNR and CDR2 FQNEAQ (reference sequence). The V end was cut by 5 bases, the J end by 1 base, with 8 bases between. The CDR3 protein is CASSETQNTEAFF. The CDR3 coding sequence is TGTGCCAGCAGCGAGACACAGAACACTGAAGCTTTCTTT. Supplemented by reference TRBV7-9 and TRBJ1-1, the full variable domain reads DTGVSQNPRHKITKRGQNVTFRCDPISEHNRLYWYRQTLGQGPEFLTYFQNEAQLEKSRLLSDRFSAERPKGSFSTLEIQRTEQGDSAMYLCASSETQNTEAFFGQGTRLTVV.

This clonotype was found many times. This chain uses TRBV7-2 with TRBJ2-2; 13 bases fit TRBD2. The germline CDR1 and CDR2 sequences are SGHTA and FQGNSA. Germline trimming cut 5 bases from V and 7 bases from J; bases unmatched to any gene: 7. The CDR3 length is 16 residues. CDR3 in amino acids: CASSPRTSGSGGELFF. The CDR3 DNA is TGTGCCAGCAGCCCCCGGACTAGCGGGAGCGGCGGGGAGCTGTTTTTT.

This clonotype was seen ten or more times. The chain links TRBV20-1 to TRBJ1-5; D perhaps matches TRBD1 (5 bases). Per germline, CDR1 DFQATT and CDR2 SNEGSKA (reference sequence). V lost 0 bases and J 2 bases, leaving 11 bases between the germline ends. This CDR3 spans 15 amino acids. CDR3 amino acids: CSAREGGVGNQPQHF. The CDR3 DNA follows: TGCAGTGCTAGAGAGGGAGGGGTAGGCAATCAGCCCCAGCATTTT.

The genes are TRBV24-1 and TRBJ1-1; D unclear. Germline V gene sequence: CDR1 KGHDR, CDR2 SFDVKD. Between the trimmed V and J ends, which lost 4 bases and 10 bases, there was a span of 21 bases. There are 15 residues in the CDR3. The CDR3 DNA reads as TGTGCCACCAGTGAGCTGACTGCAGCCCCTAGAGGAGCTTTCTTT. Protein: CATSELTAAPRGAFF.

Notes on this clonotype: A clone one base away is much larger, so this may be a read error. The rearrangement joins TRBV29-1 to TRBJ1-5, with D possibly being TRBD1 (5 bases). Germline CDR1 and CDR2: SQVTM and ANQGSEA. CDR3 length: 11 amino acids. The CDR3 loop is CGVEGDRPQHF. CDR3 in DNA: TGCGGCGTTGAAGGCGACAGGCCCCAGCATTTT.

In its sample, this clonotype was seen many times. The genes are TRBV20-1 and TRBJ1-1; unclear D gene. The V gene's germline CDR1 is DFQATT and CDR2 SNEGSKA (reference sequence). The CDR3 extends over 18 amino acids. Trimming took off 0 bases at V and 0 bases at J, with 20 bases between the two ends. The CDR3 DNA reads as TGCAGTGCTAGAGACGAAGAGGCTTCTTCTGCGGTGAACACTGAAGCTTTCTTT. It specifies CSARDEEASSAVNTEAFF.

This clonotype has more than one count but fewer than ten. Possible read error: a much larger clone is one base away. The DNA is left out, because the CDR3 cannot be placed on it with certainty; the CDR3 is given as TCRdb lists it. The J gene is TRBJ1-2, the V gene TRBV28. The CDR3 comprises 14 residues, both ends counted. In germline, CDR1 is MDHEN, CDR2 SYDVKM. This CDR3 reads CASSFGGGSDGDTF.

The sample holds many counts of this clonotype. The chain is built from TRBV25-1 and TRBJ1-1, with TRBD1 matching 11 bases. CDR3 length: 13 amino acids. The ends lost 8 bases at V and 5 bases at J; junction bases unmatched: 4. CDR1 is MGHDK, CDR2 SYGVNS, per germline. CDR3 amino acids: CASGQGARTEAFF. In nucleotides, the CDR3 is TGTGCCAGCGGACAGGGGGCGAGGACTGAAGCTTTCTTT.

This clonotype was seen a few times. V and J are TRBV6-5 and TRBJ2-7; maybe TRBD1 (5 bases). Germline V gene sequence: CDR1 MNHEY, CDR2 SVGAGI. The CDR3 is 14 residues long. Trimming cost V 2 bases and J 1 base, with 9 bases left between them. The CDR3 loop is CASSYRGPSYEQYF. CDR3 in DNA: TGTGCCAGCAGTTACAGGGGCCCATCCTACGAGCAGTACTTC.

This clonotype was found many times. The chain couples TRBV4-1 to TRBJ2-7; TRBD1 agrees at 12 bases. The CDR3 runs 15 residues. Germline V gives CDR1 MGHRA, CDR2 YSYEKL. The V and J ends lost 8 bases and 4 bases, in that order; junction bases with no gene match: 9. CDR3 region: CASAGVGQGAYEQYF. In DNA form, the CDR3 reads TGCGCCAGCGCGGGTGTGGGACAGGGGGCGTACGAGCAGTACTTC.

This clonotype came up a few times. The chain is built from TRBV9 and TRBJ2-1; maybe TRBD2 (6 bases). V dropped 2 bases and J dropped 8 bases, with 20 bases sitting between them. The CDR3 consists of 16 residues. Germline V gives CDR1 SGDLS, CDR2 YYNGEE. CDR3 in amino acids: CASSVARGWRDDEQFF. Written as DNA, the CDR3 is TGTGCCAGCAGCGTGGCTAGGGGTTGGAGGGACGATGAGCAGTTCTTC.

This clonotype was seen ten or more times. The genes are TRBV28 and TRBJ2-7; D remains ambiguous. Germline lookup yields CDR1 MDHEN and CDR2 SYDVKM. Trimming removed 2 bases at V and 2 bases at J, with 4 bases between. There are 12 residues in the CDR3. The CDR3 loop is CASSLGAYEQYF. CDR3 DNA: TGTGCCAGCAGTTTAGGAGCCTACGAGCAGTACTTC.

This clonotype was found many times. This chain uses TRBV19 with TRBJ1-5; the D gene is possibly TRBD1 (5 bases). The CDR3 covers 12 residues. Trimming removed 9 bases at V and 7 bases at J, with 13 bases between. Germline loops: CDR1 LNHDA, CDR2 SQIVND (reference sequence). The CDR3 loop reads CASRQMEQPQHF. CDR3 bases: TGTGCCAGCCGACAGATGGAGCAGCCCCAGCATTTT.